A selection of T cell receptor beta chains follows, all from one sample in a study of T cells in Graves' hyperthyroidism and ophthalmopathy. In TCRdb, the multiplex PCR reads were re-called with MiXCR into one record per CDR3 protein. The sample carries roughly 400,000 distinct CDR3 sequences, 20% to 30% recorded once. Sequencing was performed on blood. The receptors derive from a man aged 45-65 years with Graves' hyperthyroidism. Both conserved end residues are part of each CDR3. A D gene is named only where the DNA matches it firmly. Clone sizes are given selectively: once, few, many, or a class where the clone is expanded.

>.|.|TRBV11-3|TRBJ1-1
CASSRSLDTEAFF
TGTGCCAGCAGCCGTTCCCTAGACACTGAAGCTTTCTTT
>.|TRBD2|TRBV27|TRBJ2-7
CASSPLAGVEYEQYF
TGTGCCAGCAGTCCACTAGCGGGAGTAGAGTACGAGCAGTACTTC
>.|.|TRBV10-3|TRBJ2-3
CATSSGSTDTQYF
TGTGCCACCAGTAGCGGAAGCACAGATACGCAGTATTTT
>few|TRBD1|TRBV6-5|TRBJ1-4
CASSYIGTGSEKLFF
TGTGCCAGCAGTTACATAGGGACAGGGAGTGAAAAACTGTTTTTT
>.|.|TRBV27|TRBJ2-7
CASRGGHDSYEQYF
TGTGCCAGCCGGGGTGGTCACGACTCTTACGAGCAGTACTTC
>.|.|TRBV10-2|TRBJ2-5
CASKHQETQYF
TGCGCCAGCAAGCATCAAGAGACCCAGTACTTC
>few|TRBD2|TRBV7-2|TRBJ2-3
CASRHQWSGANTDTQYF
TGTGCCAGCCGACATCAGTGGAGCGGGGCGAACACAGATACGCAGTATTTT
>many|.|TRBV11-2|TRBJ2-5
CASSLDLTRAGETQYF
TGTGCCAGCAGCTTAGATCTGACCAGGGCGGGGGAGACCCAGTACTTC
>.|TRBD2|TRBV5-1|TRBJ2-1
CASSPAGTSGAEQFF
TGCGCCAGCAGCCCTGCCGGGACTAGCGGGGCTGAGCAGTTCTTC
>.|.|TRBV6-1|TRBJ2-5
CASMEGVGETQYF
TGTGCCAGCATGGAAGGGGTAGGGGAGACCCAGTACTTC
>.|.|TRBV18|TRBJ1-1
CASSPTRDNTEAFF
TGTGCCAGCTCACCAACTCGGGATAACACTGAAGCTTTCTTT
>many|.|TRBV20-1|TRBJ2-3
CSARVRADSTDTQYF
TGCAGTGCTAGAGTGCGGGCTGATAGCACAGATACGCAGTATTTT
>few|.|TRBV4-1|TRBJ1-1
CASSQEGKGATEAFF
TGCGCCAGCAGCCAAGAAGGGAAGGGCGCCACTGAAGCTTTCTTT
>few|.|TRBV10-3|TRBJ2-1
CAISESMNNEQFF
TGTGCCATCAGTGAGTCGATGAACAATGAGCAGTTCTTC
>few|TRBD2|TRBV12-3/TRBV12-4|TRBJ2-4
CASSSGGRNIQYF
TGTGCCAGCAGTTCGGGGGGTAGAAACATTCAGTACTTC
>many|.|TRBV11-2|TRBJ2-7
CASSPLAGQYF
TGTGCCAGCAGCCCACTAGCTGGGCAGTACTTC
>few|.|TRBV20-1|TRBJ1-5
CSATQGQISNQPQHF
TGCAGTGCTACCCAGGGCCAGATTAGCAATCAGCCCCAGCATTTT
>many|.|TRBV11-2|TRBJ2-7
CASSLEYGVYEQYF
TGTGCCAGCAGCTTAGAGTACGGGGTTTACGAGCAGTACTTC